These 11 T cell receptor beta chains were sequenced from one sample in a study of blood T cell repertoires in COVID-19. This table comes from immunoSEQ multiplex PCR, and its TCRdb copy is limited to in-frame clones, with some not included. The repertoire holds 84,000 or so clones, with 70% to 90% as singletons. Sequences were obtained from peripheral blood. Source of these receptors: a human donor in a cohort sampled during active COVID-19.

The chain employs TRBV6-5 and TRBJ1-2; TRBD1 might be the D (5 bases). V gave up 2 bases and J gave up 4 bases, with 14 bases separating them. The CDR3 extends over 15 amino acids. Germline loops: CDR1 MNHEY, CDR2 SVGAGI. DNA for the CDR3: TGTGCCAGCAGTTACCGTCAACGACAGCCCTATGGCTACACCTTC. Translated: CASSYRQRQPYGYTF.

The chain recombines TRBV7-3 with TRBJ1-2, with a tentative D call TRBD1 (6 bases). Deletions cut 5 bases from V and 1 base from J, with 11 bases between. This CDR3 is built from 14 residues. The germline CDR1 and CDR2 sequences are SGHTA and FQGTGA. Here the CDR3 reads CASSPGGLNYGYTF. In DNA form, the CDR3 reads TGTGCCAGCAGCCCGGGGGGCCTTAACTATGGCTACACCTTC.

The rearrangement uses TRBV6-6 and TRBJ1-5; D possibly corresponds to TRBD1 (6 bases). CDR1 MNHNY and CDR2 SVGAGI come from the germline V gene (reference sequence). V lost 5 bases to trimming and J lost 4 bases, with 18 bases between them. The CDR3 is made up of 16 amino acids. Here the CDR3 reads CASSPNTGTPNQPQHF. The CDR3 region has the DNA TGTGCCAGCAGTCCTAATACCGGGACACCGAATCAGCCCCAGCATTTT.

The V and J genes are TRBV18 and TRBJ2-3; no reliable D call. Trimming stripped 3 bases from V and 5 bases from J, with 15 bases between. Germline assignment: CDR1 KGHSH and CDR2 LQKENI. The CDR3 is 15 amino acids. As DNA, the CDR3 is TGTGCCAGCTCACCCAGCACCAGAGGCGGAGATACGCAGTATTTT. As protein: CASSPSTRGGDTQYF.

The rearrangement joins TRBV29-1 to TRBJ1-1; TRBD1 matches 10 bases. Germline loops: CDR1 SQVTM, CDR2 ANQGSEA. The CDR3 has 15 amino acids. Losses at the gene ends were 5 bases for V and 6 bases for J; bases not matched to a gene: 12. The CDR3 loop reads CSVRNSGQGRAEAFF. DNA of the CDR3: TGCAGCGTTAGAAATTCGGGACAGGGGCGGGCTGAAGCTTTCTTT. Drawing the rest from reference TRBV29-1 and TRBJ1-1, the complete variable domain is SAVISQKPSRDICQRGTSLTIQCQVDSQVTMMFWYRQQPGQSLTLIATANQGSEATYESGFVIDKFPISRPNLTFSTLTVSNMSPEDSSIYLCSVRNSGQGRAEAFFGQGTRLTVV.

The CDR3, as DNA: TGTGCCAGCAGCCCGGACAGAAGCTTATTCTATGGCTACACCTTC. Its translation is CASSPDRSLFYGYTF. This chain uses TRBV7-2 with TRBJ1-2, with D possibly matching TRBD1 (6 bases). Trimming cost V 5 bases and J 4 bases, with 17 bases left between them. Per germline, CDR1 SGHTA and CDR2 FQGNSA. This CDR3 is 15 amino acids long.

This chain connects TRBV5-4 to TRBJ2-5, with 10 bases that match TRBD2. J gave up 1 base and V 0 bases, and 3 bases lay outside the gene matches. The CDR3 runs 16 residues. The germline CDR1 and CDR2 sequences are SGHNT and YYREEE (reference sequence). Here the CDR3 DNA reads TGTGCCAGCAGCTTGGAGCAGCGGGGGGGCCAAGAGACCCAGTACTTC. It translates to CASSLEQRGGQETQYF. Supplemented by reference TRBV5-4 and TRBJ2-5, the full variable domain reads ETGVTQSPTHLIKTRGQQVTLRCSSQSGHNTVSWYQQALGQGPQFIFQYYREEENGRGNFPPRFSGLQFPNYSSELNVNALELDDSALYLCASSLEQRGGQETQYFGPGTRLLVL.

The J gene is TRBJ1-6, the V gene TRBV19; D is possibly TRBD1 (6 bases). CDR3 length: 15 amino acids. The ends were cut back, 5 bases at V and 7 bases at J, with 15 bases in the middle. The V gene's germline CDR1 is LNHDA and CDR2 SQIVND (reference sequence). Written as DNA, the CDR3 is TGTGCCAGTAGTTCCCGGACAGTTGGGAATTCACCCCTCCACTTT. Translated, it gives CASSSRTVGNSPLHF.

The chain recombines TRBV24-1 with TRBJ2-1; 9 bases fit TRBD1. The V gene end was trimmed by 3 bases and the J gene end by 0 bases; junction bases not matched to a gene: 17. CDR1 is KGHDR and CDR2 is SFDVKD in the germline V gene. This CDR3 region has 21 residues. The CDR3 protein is CATSDDINGTGTLSSYNEQFF. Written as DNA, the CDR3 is TGTGCCACCAGTGATGATATCAACGGGACAGGGACCCTCAGCTCCTACAATGAGCAGTTCTTC.

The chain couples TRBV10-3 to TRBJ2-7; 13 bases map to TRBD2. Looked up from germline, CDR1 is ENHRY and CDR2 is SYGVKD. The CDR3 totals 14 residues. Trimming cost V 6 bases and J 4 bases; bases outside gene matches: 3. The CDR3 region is CAIRGTSGEYEQYF. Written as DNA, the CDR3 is TGTGCCATCAGGGGGACTAGCGGGGAGTACGAGCAGTACTTC.

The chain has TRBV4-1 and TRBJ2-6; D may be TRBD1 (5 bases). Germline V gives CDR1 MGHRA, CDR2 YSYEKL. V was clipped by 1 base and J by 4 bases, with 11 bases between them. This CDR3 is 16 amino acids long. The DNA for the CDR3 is TGCGCCAGCAGCCAAGGGACATCTACAGGGGCCAACGTCCTGACTTTC. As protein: CASSQGTSTGANVLTF.